This T cell receptor (beta chain) was sequenced in a study of beta chain features in type 1 diabetes. Study-wide findings and caveats: People with Type 1 diabetes carried modestly yet significantly shorter TCRB CDR3s in all four CD4+ subsets.

The sample holds a few counts of this clone. Its specificity is not known. As every portion of the isolated RNA was reverse transcribed, the sequencing read expressed TCRB transcripts. Data came from immunoSEQ multiplex PCR; TCRdb stores just in-frame clones and leaves some out. The table shows 550,000 to 850,000 clones, with around an eighth occurring only once. V lost 2 bases and J lost 2, with 22 bases in between. This CDR3 is built from 19 residues. CDR1 is ENHRY, CDR2 SYGVKD, per germline. This chain uses TRBV10-3 with TRBJ2-1; possible D gene TRBD2, 6 bases. Sequencing was carried out using naive CD4+ T cells from blood. This clonotype was obtained from a man aged 18 to 30 with type 1 diabetes. CDR3 loop: CAISEISGVAETTYNEQFF. CDR3 in DNA: TGTGCCATCAGTGAGATATCTGGAGTAGCGGAAACAACCTACAATGAGCAGTTCTTC.